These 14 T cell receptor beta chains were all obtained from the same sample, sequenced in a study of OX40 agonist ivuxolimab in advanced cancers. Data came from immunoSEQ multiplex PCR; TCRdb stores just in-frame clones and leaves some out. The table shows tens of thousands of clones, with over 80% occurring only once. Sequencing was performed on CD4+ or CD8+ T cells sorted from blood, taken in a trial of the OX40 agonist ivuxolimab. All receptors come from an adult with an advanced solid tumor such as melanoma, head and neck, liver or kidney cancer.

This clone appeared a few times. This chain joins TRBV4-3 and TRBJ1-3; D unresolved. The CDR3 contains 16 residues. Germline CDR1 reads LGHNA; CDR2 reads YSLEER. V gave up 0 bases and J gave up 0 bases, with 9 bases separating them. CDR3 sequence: CASSQERTYSGNTIYF. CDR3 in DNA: TGCGCCAGCAGCCAAGAGCGGACGTACTCTGGAAACACCATATATTTT.

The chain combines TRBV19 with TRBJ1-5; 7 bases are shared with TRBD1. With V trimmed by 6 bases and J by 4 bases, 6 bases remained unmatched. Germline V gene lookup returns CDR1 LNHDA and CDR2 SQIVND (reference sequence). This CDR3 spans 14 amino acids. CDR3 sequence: CASSPRQGNQPQHF. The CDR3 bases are TGTGCCAGTAGCCCGAGACAGGGAAATCAGCCCCAGCATTTT.

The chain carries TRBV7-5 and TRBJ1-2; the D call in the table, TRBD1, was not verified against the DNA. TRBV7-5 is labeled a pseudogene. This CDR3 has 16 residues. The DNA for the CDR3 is TGTGCCAGAAGCTTAGTGTTCAGGGATGTCAACTTTGGCTACACCTTC. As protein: CARSLVFRDVNFGYTF.

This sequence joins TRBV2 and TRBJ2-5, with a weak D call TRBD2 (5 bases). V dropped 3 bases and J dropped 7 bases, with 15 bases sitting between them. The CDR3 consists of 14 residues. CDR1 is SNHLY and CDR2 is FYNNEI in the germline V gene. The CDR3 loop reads CASSDLTGLTTQYF. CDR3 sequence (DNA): TGTGCCAGCAGTGATCTAACCGGACTGACGACCCAGTACTTC. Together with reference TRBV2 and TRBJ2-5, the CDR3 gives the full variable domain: EPEVTQTPSHQVTQMGQEVILRCVPISNHLYFYWYRQILGQKVEFLVSFYNNEISEKSEIFDDQFSVERPDGSNFTLKIRSTKLEDSAMYFCASSDLTGLTTQYFGPGTRLLVL.

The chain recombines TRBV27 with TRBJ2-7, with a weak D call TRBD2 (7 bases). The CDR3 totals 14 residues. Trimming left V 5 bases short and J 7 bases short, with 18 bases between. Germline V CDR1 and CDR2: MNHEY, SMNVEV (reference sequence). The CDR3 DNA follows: TGTGCCAGCAGTATGGGTGGGGGGGCGCGGGAGCAGTACTTC. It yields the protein CASSMGGGAREQYF.

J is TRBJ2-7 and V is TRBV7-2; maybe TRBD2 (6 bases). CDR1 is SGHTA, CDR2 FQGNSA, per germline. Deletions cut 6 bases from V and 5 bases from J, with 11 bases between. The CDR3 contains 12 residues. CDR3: CASSWRAHEQYF. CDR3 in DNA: TGTGCCAGCAGTTGGAGGGCCCACGAGCAGTACTTC.

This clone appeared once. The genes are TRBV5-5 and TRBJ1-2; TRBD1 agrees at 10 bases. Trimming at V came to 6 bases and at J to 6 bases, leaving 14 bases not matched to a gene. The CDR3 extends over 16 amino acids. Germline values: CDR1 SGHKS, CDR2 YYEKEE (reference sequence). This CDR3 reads CASNLPTGTGVDGYTF. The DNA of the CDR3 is TGTGCCAGCAACTTACCAACCGGGACAGGGGTCGATGGCTACACCTTC.

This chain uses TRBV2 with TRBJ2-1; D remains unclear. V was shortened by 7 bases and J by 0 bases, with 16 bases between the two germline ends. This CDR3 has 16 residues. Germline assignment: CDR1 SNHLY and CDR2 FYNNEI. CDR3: CASNGPGRSSYNEQFF. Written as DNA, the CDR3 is TGTGCCAGCAATGGACCGGGCAGAAGCTCCTACAATGAGCAGTTCTTC.

The CDR3 here is CASSLRTVTGMNTEAFF. The CDR3 nucleotides are TGCGCCAGCAGCCTACGGACAGTTACAGGGATGAACACTGAAGCTTTCTTT. The chain uses TRBV4-1 and TRBJ1-1; D might be TRBD1 (6 bases). The CDR3 extends over 17 amino acids. V lost 4 bases, J lost 0 bases, and 18 bases lay in between. Per germline, CDR1 MGHRA and CDR2 YSYEKL.

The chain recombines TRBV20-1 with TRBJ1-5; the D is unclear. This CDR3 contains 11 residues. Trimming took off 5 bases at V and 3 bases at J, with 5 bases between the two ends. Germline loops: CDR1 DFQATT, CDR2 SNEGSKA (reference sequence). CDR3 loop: CSAALNQPQHF. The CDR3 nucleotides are TGCAGTGCTGCACTCAATCAGCCCCAGCATTTT.

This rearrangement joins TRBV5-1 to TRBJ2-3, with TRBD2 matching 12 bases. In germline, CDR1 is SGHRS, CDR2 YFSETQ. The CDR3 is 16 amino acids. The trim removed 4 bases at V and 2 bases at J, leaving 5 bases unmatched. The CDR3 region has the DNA TGCGCCAGCAGCGATCCTAGCGGGGGGGCCACAGATACGCAGTATTTT. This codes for CASSDPSGGATDTQYF.

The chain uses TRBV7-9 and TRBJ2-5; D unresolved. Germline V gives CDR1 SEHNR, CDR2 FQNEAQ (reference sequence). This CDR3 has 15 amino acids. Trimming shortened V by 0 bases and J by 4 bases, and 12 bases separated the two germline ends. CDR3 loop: CASSLAGARGETQYF. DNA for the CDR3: TGTGCCAGCAGCTTAGCCGGAGCCAGAGGAGAGACCCAGTACTTC.

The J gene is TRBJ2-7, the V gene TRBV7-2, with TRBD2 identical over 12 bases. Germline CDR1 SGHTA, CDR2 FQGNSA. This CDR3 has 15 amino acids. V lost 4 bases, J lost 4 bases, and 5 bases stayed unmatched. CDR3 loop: CASSSRLAGEYEQYF. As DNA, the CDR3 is TGTGCCAGCAGCTCCCGACTAGCGGGAGAATACGAGCAGTACTTC.

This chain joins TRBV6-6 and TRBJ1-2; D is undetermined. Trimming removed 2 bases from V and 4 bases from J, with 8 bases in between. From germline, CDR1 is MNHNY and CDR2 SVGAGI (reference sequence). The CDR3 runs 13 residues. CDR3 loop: CASSYGGIYGYTF. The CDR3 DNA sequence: TGTGCCAGCAGTTACGGAGGTATCTATGGCTACACCTTC.